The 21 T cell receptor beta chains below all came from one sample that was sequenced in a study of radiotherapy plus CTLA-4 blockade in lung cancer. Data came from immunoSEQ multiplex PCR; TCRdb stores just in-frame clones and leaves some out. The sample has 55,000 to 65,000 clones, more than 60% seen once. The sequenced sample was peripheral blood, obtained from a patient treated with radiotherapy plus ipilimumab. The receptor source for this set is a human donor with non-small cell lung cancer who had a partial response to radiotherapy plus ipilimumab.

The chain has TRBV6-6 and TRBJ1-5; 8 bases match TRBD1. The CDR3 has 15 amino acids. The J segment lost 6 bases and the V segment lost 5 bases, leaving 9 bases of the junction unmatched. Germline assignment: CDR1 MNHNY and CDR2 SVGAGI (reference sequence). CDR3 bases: TGTGCCAGCAGTCGAGACAGGGGTCTTAGTCAGCCCCAGCATTTT. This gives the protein CASSRDRGLSQPQHF.

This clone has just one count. CDR3 sequence (DNA): TGTGCCAGCAGCACTTCATCTTATCAGCCCCAGCATTTT. Translation gives CASSTSSYQPQHF. The chain carries TRBV6-5 and TRBJ1-5; no clear D. Trimming took 6 bases from V and 5 from J, leaving 11 bases between them. The CDR3 totals 13 residues. Germline V gives CDR1 MNHEY, CDR2 SVGAGI.

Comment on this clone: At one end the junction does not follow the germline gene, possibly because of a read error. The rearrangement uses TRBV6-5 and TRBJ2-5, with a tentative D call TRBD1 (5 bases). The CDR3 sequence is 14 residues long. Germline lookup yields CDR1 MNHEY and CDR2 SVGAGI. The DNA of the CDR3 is TGTGCCAGCAGCACCGACAGAACCGTAGAGGCCCAGTACTTC. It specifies CASSTDRTVEAQYF.

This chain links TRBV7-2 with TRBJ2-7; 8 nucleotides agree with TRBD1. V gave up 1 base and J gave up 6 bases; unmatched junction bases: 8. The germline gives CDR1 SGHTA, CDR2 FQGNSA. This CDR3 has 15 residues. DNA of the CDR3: TGTGCCAGCAGCTTAGAAACAGGGGGATTAGGCGAGCAGTACTTC. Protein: CASSLETGGLGEQYF.

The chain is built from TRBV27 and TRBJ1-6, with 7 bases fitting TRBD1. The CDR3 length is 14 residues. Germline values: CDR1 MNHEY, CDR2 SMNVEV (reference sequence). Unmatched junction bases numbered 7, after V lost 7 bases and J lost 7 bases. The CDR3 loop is CASTKQGENSPLHF. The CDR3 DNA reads TGTGCCAGCACCAAGCAGGGGGAGAATTCACCCCTCCACTTT.

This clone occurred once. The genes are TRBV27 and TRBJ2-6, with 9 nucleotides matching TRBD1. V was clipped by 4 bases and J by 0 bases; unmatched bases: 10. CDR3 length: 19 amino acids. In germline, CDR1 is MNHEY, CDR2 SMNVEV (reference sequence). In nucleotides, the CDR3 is TGTGCCAGCAGTTCCCAACAGGGGGCCCTACGCTCTGGGGCCAACGTCCTGACTTTC. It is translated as CASSSQQGALRSGANVLTF.

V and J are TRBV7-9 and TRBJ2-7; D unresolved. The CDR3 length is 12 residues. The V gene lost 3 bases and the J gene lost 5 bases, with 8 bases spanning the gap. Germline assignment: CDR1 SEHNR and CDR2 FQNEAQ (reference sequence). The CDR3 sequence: CASSLAGDEQYF. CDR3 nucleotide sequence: TGTGCCAGCAGCTTGGCAGGCGACGAGCAGTACTTC.

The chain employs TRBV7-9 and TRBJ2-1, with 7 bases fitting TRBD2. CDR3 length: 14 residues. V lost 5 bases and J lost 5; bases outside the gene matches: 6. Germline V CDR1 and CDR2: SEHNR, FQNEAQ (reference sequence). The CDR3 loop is CASSRGRPDNEQFF. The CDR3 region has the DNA TGTGCCAGCAGCCGCGGGAGACCCGACAATGAGCAGTTCTTC.

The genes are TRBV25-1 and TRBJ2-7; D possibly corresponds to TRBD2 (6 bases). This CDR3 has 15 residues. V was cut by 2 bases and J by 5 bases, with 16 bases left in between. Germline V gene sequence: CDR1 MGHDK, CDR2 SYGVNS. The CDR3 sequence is CASSEMAGPRDEQYF. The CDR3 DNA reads TGTGCCAGCAGTGAAATGGCGGGGCCTCGGGACGAGCAGTACTTC.

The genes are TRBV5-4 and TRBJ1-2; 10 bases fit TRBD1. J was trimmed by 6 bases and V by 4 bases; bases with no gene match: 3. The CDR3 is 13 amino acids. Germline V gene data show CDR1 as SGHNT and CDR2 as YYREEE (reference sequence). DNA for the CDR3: TGTGCCAGCAGCCCGACAGGGGGCGATGGCTACACCTTC. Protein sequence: CASSPTGGDGYTF.

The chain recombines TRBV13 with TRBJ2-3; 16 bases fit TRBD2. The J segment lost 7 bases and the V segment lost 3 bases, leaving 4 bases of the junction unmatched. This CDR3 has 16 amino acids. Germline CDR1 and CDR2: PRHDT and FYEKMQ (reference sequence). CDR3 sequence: CASSLGLAGGLNTQYF. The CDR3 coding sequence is TGTGCCAGCAGCTTGGGACTAGCGGGGGGGCTAAATACGCAGTATTTT. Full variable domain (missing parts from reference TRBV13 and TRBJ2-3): AAGVIQSPRHLIKEKRETATLKCYPIPRHDTVYWYQQGPGQDPQFLISFYEKMQSDKGSIPDRFSAQQFSDYHSELNMSSLELGDSALYFCASSLGLAGGLNTQYFGPGTRLTVL.

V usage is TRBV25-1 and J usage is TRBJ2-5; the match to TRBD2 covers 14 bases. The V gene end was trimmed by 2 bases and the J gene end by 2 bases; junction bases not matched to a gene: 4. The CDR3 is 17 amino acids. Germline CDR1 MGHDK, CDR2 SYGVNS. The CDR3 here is CASSEETSGGGQETQYF. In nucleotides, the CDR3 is TGTGCCAGCAGTGAAGAGACTAGCGGGGGGGGTCAAGAGACCCAGTACTTC.

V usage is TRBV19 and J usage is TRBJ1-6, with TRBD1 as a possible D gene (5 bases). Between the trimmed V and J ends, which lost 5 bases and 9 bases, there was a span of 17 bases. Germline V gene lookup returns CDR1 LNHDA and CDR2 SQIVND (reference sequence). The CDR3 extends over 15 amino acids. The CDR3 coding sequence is TGTGCCAGTAGTGATTTCCCCTTTAGGGGTTCACCCCTCCACTTT. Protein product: CASSDFPFRGSPLHF.

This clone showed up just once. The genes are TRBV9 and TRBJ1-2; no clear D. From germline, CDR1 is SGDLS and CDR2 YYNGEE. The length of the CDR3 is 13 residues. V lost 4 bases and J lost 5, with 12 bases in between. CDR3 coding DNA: TGTGCCAGCAGCCCCGTGAGTGGTTATGGCTACACCTTC. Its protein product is CASSPVSGYGYTF. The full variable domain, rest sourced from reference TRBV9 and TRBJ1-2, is DSGVTQTPKHLITATGQRVTLRCSPRSGDLSVYWYQQSLDQGLQFLIQYYNGEERAKGNILERFSAQQFPDLHSELNLSSLELGDSALYFCASSPVSGYGYTFGSGTRLTVV.

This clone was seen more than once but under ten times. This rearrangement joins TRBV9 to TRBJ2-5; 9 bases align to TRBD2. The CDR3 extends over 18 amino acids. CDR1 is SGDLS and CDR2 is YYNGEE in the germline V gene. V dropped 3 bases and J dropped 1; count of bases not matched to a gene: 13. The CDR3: CASSASSGGHPSQETQYF. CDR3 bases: TGTGCCAGCAGCGCCAGTAGCGGGGGCCACCCCTCCCAAGAGACCCAGTACTTC. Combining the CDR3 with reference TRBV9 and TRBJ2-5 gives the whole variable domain DSGVTQTPKHLITATGQRVTLRCSPRSGDLSVYWYQQSLDQGLQFLIQYYNGEERAKGNILERFSAQQFPDLHSELNLSSLELGDSALYFCASSASSGGHPSQETQYFGPGTRLLVL.

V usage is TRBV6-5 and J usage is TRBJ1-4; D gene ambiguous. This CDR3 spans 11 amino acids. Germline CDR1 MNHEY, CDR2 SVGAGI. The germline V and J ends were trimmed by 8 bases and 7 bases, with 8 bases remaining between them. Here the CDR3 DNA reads TGTGCCAGCTCAACGGGTGAAAAACTGTTTTTT. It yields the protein CASSTGEKLFF.

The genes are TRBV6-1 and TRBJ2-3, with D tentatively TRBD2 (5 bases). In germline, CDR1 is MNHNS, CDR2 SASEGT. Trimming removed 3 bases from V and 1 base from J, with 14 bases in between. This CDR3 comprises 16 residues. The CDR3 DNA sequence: TGTGCCAGCAGTGAGTCCCTGGGGAGCGGCACAGATACGCAGTATTTT. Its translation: CASSESLGSGTDTQYF.

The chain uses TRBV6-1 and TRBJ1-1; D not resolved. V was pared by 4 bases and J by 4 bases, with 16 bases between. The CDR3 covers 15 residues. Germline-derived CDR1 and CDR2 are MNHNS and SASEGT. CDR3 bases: TGTGCCAGCAGTGCCGGCCAGGAGGGAACCACTGAAGCTTTCTTT. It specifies CASSAGQEGTTEAFF.

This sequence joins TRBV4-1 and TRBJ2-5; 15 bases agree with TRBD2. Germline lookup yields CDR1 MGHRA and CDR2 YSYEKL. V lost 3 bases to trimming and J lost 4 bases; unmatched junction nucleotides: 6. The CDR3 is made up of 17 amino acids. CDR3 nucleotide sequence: TGCGCCAGCAGCCAGGGACTAGCGGGGGGCTTAAGAGAGACCCAGTACTTC. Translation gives CASSQGLAGGLRETQYF.

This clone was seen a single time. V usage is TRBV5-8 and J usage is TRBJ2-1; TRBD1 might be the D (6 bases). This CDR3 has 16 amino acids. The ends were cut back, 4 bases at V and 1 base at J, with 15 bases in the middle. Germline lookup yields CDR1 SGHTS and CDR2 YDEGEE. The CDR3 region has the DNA TGTGCCAGCAGCGGACTCCAGGGGAGATCCTACAATGAGCAGTTCTTC. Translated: CASSGLQGRSYNEQFF. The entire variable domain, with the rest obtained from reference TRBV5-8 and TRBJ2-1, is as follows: EAGVTQSPTHLIKTRGQQATLRCSPISGHTSVYWYQQALGLGLQFLLWYDEGEERNRGNFPPRFSGRQFPNYSSELNVNALELEDSALYLCASSGLQGRSYNEQFFGPGTRLTVL.

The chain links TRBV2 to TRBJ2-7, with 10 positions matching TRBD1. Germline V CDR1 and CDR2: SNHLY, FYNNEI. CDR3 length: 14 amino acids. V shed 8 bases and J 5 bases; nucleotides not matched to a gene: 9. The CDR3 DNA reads TGTGCCAGCTGTTGGGACAGGGGCAGGGACGAGCAGTACTTC. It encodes CASCWDRGRDEQYF.